The rows below give T cell receptor beta chains drawn from one sample of a study of T cell repertoires in cytomegalovirus infection. TCRdb re-derived calls from the reads in MiXCR, one entry per CDR3 protein. The data show 250,000 to 350,000 distinct CDR3 sequences, roughly 23% seen once. Sequenced input: PBMCs. All receptors come from a human donor in good health (CMV status not recorded). Some clones in this sample may be carry-over from other donors' samples. Each CDR3 is given with its conserved first and last residue. The order of the fields is clone size, J gene, V gene, D gene, CDR3 protein, CDR3 DNA. The D gene is left open where the match is weak. Clone size is given for some rows only: seen once, a few or many times, or a class if the clone is expanded.

clone_size: few; j_call: TRBJ1-2; v_call: TRBV28; d_call: .; cdr3_aa: CASSPDHSLTGGYTF; cdr3_nt: TGTGCCAGCAGTCCGGATCATTCACTGACGGGTGGCTACACCTTC
clone_size: .; j_call: TRBJ2-7; v_call: TRBV28; d_call: TRBD2; cdr3_aa: CASSPGTSGRDEQYF; cdr3_nt: TGTGCCAGCAGTCCGGGGACTAGCGGGAGGGACGAGCAGTACTTC
clone_size: .; j_call: TRBJ2-1; v_call: TRBV9; d_call: .; cdr3_aa: CASSGSSSYNEQFF; cdr3_nt: TGTGCCAGCAGCGGGTCCTCGTCCTACAATGAGCAGTTCTTC
clone_size: .; j_call: TRBJ1-6; v_call: TRBV6-5; d_call: .; cdr3_aa: CASNRGSRTYNSPLHF; cdr3_nt: TGTGCCAGCAACCGGGGAAGTCGCACCTATAATTCACCCCTCCACTTT
clone_size: many; j_call: TRBJ1-1; v_call: TRBV6-6; d_call: .; cdr3_aa: CASSGTVNTEAFF; cdr3_nt: TGTGCCAGCAGCGGAACTGTGAACACTGAAGCTTTCTTT
clone_size: few; j_call: TRBJ1-1; v_call: TRBV4-1; d_call: .; cdr3_aa: CASSQDLRTNTEAFF; cdr3_nt: TGCGCCAGCAGCCAAGATTTAAGAACAAACACTGAAGCTTTCTTT
clone_size: .; j_call: TRBJ2-3; v_call: TRBV14; d_call: TRBD2; cdr3_aa: CASSQLAGGSDTQYF; cdr3_nt: TGTGCCAGCAGCCAACTAGCGGGGGGGTCAGATACGCAGTATTTT
clone_size: .; j_call: TRBJ2-7; v_call: TRBV20-1; d_call: .; cdr3_aa: CSAWHGGIKDEQYF; cdr3_nt: TGCAGTGCTTGGCATGGGGGCATTAAGGACGAGCAGTACTTC
clone_size: .; j_call: TRBJ2-3; v_call: TRBV5-5; d_call: .; cdr3_aa: CASTGDWGTDTQYF; cdr3_nt: TGTGCCAGCACCGGGGATTGGGGCACAGATACGCAGTATTTT
clone_size: .; j_call: TRBJ2-3; v_call: TRBV29-1; d_call: .; cdr3_aa: CSPWGSAGVADTQYF; cdr3_nt: TGCAGCCCCTGGGGGAGCGCCGGGGTGGCAGATACGCAGTATTTT
clone_size: few; j_call: TRBJ2-1; v_call: TRBV10-3; d_call: .; cdr3_aa: CAITKTITYNEQFF; cdr3_nt: TGTGCCATCACCAAGACTATCACCTACAATGAGCAGTTCTTC
clone_size: many; j_call: TRBJ1-1; v_call: TRBV6-5; d_call: .; cdr3_aa: CASSYSGGTEAFF; cdr3_nt: TGTGCCAGCAGTTACAGCGGGGGCACTGAAGCTTTCTTT
clone_size: .; j_call: TRBJ1-1; v_call: TRBV7-1; d_call: TRBD1; cdr3_aa: CASSLITTGFAFF; cdr3_nt: TGTGCCAGCAGCCTGATAACGACAGGGTTCGCTTTCTTT
clone_size: few; j_call: TRBJ1-5; v_call: TRBV28; d_call: .; cdr3_aa: CASNPTGVGQPQHF; cdr3_nt: TGTGCCAGCAATCCCACCGGGGTAGGCCAGCCCCAGCATTTT
clone_size: many; j_call: TRBJ1-3; v_call: TRBV7-2; d_call: .; cdr3_aa: CASSLQGSGNTIYF; cdr3_nt: TGTGCCAGCAGCTTACAGGGCTCTGGAAACACCATATATTTT
clone_size: .; j_call: TRBJ2-5; v_call: TRBV7-3; d_call: TRBD2; cdr3_aa: CASSSTSWETQYF; cdr3_nt: TGTGCCAGCAGCTCGACTAGCTGGGAGACCCAGTACTTC
clone_size: .; j_call: TRBJ2-1; v_call: TRBV7-2; d_call: .; cdr3_aa: CASSLSGILPFF; cdr3_nt: TGTGCCAGCAGCTTATCCGGGATTCTCCCGTTCTTC
clone_size: .; j_call: TRBJ2-5; v_call: TRBV7-9; d_call: .; cdr3_aa: CASRGTGNQETQYF; cdr3_nt: TGTGCCAGCCGGGGAACAGGGAATCAAGAGACCCAGTACTTC
clone_size: .; j_call: TRBJ2-5; v_call: TRBV6-2/TRBV6-3; d_call: .; cdr3_aa: CASSYSKFAQQETQYF; cdr3_nt: TGTGCCAGCAGTTACTCGAAGTTCGCACAGCAAGAGACCCAGTACTTC
clone_size: .; j_call: TRBJ2-7; v_call: TRBV10-2; d_call: .; cdr3_aa: CASKPGLSAHEQYF; cdr3_nt: TGCGCCAGCAAACCGGGATTGAGTGCCCACGAGCAGTACTTC
clone_size: .; j_call: TRBJ2-3; v_call: TRBV12-3/TRBV12-4; d_call: .; cdr3_aa: CASSLGRGLTDTQYF; cdr3_nt: TGTGCCAGCAGTTTGGGTCGGGGCCTCACAGATACGCAGTATTTT
clone_size: .; j_call: TRBJ1-1; v_call: TRBV2; d_call: .; cdr3_aa: CASSIHKNTEAFF; cdr3_nt: TGTGCCAGCAGTATTCACAAGAACACTGAAGCTTTCTTT
clone_size: many; j_call: TRBJ2-3; v_call: TRBV7-2; d_call: .; cdr3_aa: CASSLDLGWYF; cdr3_nt: TGTGCCAGCAGCTTAGATTTAGGGTGGTATTTT
clone_size: many; j_call: TRBJ2-3; v_call: TRBV7-9; d_call: TRBD2; cdr3_aa: CASSATSGGPDTQYF; cdr3_nt: TGTGCCAGCAGCGCGACTAGCGGGGGCCCAGATACGCAGTATTTT
clone_size: many; j_call: TRBJ2-4; v_call: TRBV7-8; d_call: .; cdr3_aa: CASSLARKNIQYF; cdr3_nt: TGTGCCAGCAGCTTGGCCAGAAAAAACATTCAGTACTTC
clone_size: many; j_call: TRBJ2-1; v_call: TRBV28; d_call: TRBD2; cdr3_aa: CASTLAWEGNNEQFF; cdr3_nt: TGTGCCAGCACCCTCGCGTGGGAGGGAAACAATGAGCAGTTCTTC
clone_size: .; j_call: TRBJ2-5; v_call: TRBV12-3/TRBV12-4; d_call: .; cdr3_aa: CASGTGGTIRETQYF; cdr3_nt: TGTGCCAGCGGGACCGGGGGCACCATACGGGAGACCCAGTACTTC
clone_size: few; j_call: TRBJ2-5; v_call: TRBV10-2; d_call: .; cdr3_aa: CASSDASETQYF; cdr3_nt: TGCGCCAGCAGTGACGCGTCAGAGACCCAGTACTTC
clone_size: .; j_call: TRBJ1-1; v_call: TRBV7-3; d_call: .; cdr3_aa: CASSSPGQKAFF; cdr3_nt: TGTGCCAGCAGCTCCCCGGGACAAAAGGCTTTCTTT
clone_size: few; j_call: TRBJ2-4; v_call: TRBV7-2; d_call: .; cdr3_aa: CASSLLGRGNIQYF; cdr3_nt: TGTGCCAGCAGCTTACTGGGGAGAGGGAACATTCAGTACTTC
clone_size: many; j_call: TRBJ2-3; v_call: TRBV7-6; d_call: .; cdr3_aa: CASSLLAGNTQYF; cdr3_nt: TGTGCCAGCAGCTTACTGGCCGGGAATACGCAGTATTTT
clone_size: few; j_call: TRBJ1-5; v_call: TRBV6-2/TRBV6-3; d_call: .; cdr3_aa: CACNTPRGVGQPQHF; cdr3_nt: TGTGCCTGCAACACCCCTCGGGGAGTCGGGCAGCCCCAGCATTTT
clone_size: .; j_call: TRBJ2-5; v_call: TRBV15; d_call: .; cdr3_aa: CATSRDGRGLVETQYF; cdr3_nt: TGTGCCACCAGCAGAGATGGCAGGGGATTAGTGGAGACCCAGTACTTC
clone_size: .; j_call: TRBJ1-5; v_call: TRBV28; d_call: .; cdr3_aa: CASSFLGSSAPQHF; cdr3_nt: TGTGCCAGCAGTTTCTTGGGCAGCTCGGCCCCCCAGCATTTT
clone_size: few; j_call: TRBJ2-4; v_call: TRBV28; d_call: .; cdr3_aa: CASSLFALTRGGLDKNIQYF; cdr3_nt: TGTGCCAGCAGTTTATTCGCCCTGACTAGGGGGGGATTGGACAAAAACATTCAGTACTTC
clone_size: many; j_call: TRBJ2-3; v_call: TRBV11-2; d_call: .; cdr3_aa: CASSLDTGLHTDTQYF; cdr3_nt: TGTGCCAGCAGCTTAGACACGGGACTCCACACAGATACGCAGTATTTT
clone_size: few; j_call: TRBJ2-7; v_call: TRBV7-6; d_call: .; cdr3_aa: CASSLAPGEQYF; cdr3_nt: TGTGCCAGCAGCTTAGCGCCCGGCGAGCAGTACTTC
clone_size: .; j_call: TRBJ2-2; v_call: TRBV7-6; d_call: TRBD2; cdr3_aa: CASSFPLAGGDTGELFF; cdr3_nt: TGTGCCAGCAGCTTCCCTCTAGCGGGAGGGGATACCGGGGAGCTGTTTTTT
clone_size: few; j_call: TRBJ2-5; v_call: TRBV29-1; d_call: TRBD2; cdr3_aa: CCVLLAGETQYF; cdr3_nt: TGCTGCGTGCTGCTAGCGGGAGAGACCCAGTACTTC
clone_size: many; j_call: TRBJ1-1; v_call: TRBV12-3/TRBV12-4; d_call: .; cdr3_aa: CASSRPFQENTEAFF; cdr3_nt: TGTGCCAGCAGTCGGCCTTTCCAGGAGAACACTGAAGCTTTCTTT
clone_size: few; j_call: TRBJ1-4; v_call: TRBV12-3/TRBV12-4; d_call: .; cdr3_aa: CASRFFEKLFF; cdr3_nt: TGTGCCAGCAGGTTCTTTGAAAAACTGTTTTTT
clone_size: few; j_call: TRBJ2-3; v_call: TRBV11-2; d_call: TRBD1; cdr3_aa: CASSPRRDRHTDTQYF; cdr3_nt: TGTGCCAGCAGCCCACGCCGGGACAGGCACACAGATACGCAGTATTTT
clone_size: many; j_call: TRBJ2-7; v_call: TRBV7-2; d_call: TRBD2; cdr3_aa: CASSFQTSGRYEQYF; cdr3_nt: TGTGCCAGCAGCTTCCAGACTAGCGGGAGGTACGAGCAGTACTTC
clone_size: .; j_call: TRBJ2-1; v_call: TRBV5-1; d_call: .; cdr3_aa: CASSSDYGEQFF; cdr3_nt: TGCGCCAGCAGCTCGGACTACGGAGAGCAGTTCTTC
clone_size: .; j_call: TRBJ1-5; v_call: TRBV6-2/TRBV6-3; d_call: TRBD1; cdr3_aa: CASSSPRGRQPQHF; cdr3_nt: TGTGCCAGCAGTTCTCCCAGGGGGCGACAGCCCCAGCATTTT
clone_size: many; j_call: TRBJ1-2; v_call: TRBV7-8; d_call: .; cdr3_aa: CASREDSRASGYTF; cdr3_nt: TGTGCCAGCAGAGAAGACTCCCGGGCGTCTGGCTACACCTTC
clone_size: few; j_call: TRBJ1-2; v_call: TRBV6-6; d_call: TRBD1; cdr3_aa: CASSYYPDRGLGYTF; cdr3_nt: TGTGCCAGCAGTTACTACCCAGACAGGGGACTTGGCTACACCTTC
clone_size: .; j_call: TRBJ1-4; v_call: TRBV24-1; d_call: .; cdr3_aa: CATSDPRTNDEKLFF; cdr3_nt: TGTGCCACCAGTGACCCACGTACGAATGATGAAAAACTGTTTTTT
clone_size: few; j_call: TRBJ2-1; v_call: TRBV6-2/TRBV6-3; d_call: TRBD1; cdr3_aa: CASASRTGDDNEQFF; cdr3_nt: TGTGCCAGCGCCAGCCGGACAGGGGACGACAATGAGCAGTTCTTC
clone_size: few; j_call: TRBJ2-7; v_call: TRBV19; d_call: .; cdr3_aa: CASSESAPTYEQYF; cdr3_nt: TGTGCCAGTAGTGAGTCCGCACCTACCTACGAGCAGTACTTC
clone_size: .; j_call: TRBJ1-6; v_call: TRBV12-3/TRBV12-4; d_call: .; cdr3_aa: CASSTNRDANSPLHF; cdr3_nt: TGTGCCAGCAGTACCAACCGGGACGCCAATTCACCCCTCCACTTT
clone_size: once; j_call: TRBJ2-5; v_call: TRBV20-1; d_call: TRBD1; cdr3_aa: CSAREQGLETQYF; cdr3_nt: TGCAGTGCTAGAGAACAGGGGCTGGAGACCCAGTACTTC